The rows below give T cell receptor beta chains drawn from one sample of a study of cytomegalovirus exposure and HLA in healthy donors. Clones were sequenced by immunoSEQ multiplex PCR, and TCRdb holds only the in-frame ones, with some missing. The sample holds approximately 150,000 clones, around 80% seen once. The sequencing sample was made of PBMCs. The receptors were sampled from a female donor in good health and CMV-seronegative. Each CDR3 is given with its conserved first and last residue. A D gene is named only where the DNA matches it firmly. Size is omitted from some rows. Given values are once, few, many or a class for expanded clones.

clone size	D gene	J gene	CDR3 length	V gene	CDR3 DNA	CDR3 protein
.	TRBD2	TRBJ2-1	16	TRBV11-1	TGTGCCAGCAGCCCCTGGCGGGGGAGCTCCTACAATGAGCAGTTCTTC	CASSPWRGSSYNEQFF
.	TRBD1	TRBJ1-4	15	TRBV5-1	TGCGCCAGCAGGGGTTCCGGGACAGGGAATGAAAAACTGTTTTTT	CASRGSGTGNEKLFF
.	TRBD2	TRBJ2-3	15	TRBV2	TGTGCCAGCAGTGAACCAGCGGGAGGGACAGATACGCAGTATTTT	CASSEPAGGTDTQYF
.	.	TRBJ1-3	17	TRBV2	TGTGCCAGCAGTAAATTAGAGCGGACGAAGGATGGAAACACCATATATTTT	CASSKLERTKDGNTIYF
.	TRBD1	TRBJ1-2	13	TRBV6-5	TGTGCCAGCAGAGGACAGGGGGCGCGGGGCTACACCTTC	CASRGQGARGYTF
.	TRBD2	TRBJ2-1	18	TRBV29-1	TGCAGCGTTGAAGGGCGGCTAGCGGGGGGGCAGGTCTACAATGAGCAGTTCTTC	CSVEGRLAGGQVYNEQFF
.	.	TRBJ1-6	12	TRBV15	TGTGCCACCAGCGCCCGCGGGGAGCCCCTCCACTTT	CATSARGEPLHF
.	TRBD2	TRBJ2-1	17	TRBV7-6	TGTGCCAGCAGCTTAGCCCTGGACACTAGCGGGAGTAATGAGCAGTTCTTC	CASSLALDTSGSNEQFF
.	TRBD2	TRBJ2-5	16	TRBV19	TGTGCCAGTAGTATAGGACTAGCGGGGGGGAAGGAGACCCAGTACTTC	CASSIGLAGGKETQYF
.	TRBD2	TRBJ2-3	16	TRBV6-1	TGTGCCAGCAGTGAAGGGCCACTAGCGAACACAGATACGCAGTATTTT	CASSEGPLANTDTQYF
many	TRBD1	TRBJ2-1	12	TRBV19	TGTGCCAGTAAGACAGGGTACAATGAGCAGTTCTTC	CASKTGYNEQFF
.	TRBD2	TRBJ2-1	15	TRBV18	TGTGCCAGCTCACCGTGGACTAGCGGGTACAATGAGCAGTTCTTC	CASSPWTSGYNEQFF
.	TRBD1	TRBJ2-5	14	TRBV28	TGTGCCAGCAGCTCCACAGGGGTGGGGGAGACCCAGTACTTC	CASSSTGVGETQYF
.	.	TRBJ1-6	14	TRBV6-5	TGTGCCAGCGGGCGGGGGATGCCGGATTCACCCCTCCACTTT	CASGRGMPDSPLHF
.	.	TRBJ1-5	15	TRBV19	TGTGCCAGTAGTATGCGAGGCGGGGGGGATCAGCCCCAGCATTTT	CASSMRGGGDQPQHF
.	.	TRBJ1-5	15	TRBV19	TGTGCCAGTAAGGAGGTTAATCGCCTTGGCCAGCCCCAGCATTTT	CASKEVNRLGQPQHF
once	TRBD1	TRBJ2-2	15	TRBV7-6	TGTGCCAGCAGACCGGGACAGGGGGTCTTCGGGGAGCTGTTTTTT	CASRPGQGVFGELFF
.	.	TRBJ1-6	16	TRBV5-8	TGTGCCAGCAGCTTAGGGGGAAGCGGGATCAATTCACCCCTCCACTTT	CASSLGGSGINSPLHF
.	.	TRBJ2-4	10	TRBV6-1	TGTGCCAGCGGCTACCCAGGGGAGTACTTC	CASGYPGEYF
.	.	TRBJ2-7	14	TRBV7-9	TGTTCCAGCAGCCCAGCCTCGACAGGCTACGAGCAGTACTTC	CSSSPASTGYEQYF
once	TRBD1	TRBJ1-1	14	TRBV28	TGTGCCAGCCCCCCCCAGGGGGAAAACACTGAAGCTTTCTTT	CASPPQGENTEAFF
.	.	TRBJ1-1	13	TRBV7-9	TGTGCCAGCATCCTGAGTGCTGGCACTGAAGCTTTCTTT	CASILSAGTEAFF